These T cell receptor beta chains were read from a single sample in a study of blood T cells in healthy people across ages. TCRdb itself ran the 5' RACE reads through MiXCR, one entry per CDR3 protein. The profile shows around 690,000 distinct CDR3 sequences, approximately 50% of them singletons. The sequenced material came from blood. These receptors were obtained from a man between 60 and 75 years old in good health. The CDR3 runs from the conserved cysteine through the conserved F or W. A D gene is named only where the DNA matches it firmly. Rows may omit the clone size; those that give it use once, few, many or a size class.

j_call | v_call | clone_size | d_call | cdr3_nt | cdr3_aa
TRBJ2-7 | TRBV5-1 | few | TRBD2 | TGCGCCAGCAGCATTACAACCGGGACTAGCGGGGGGGCCTACGAGCAGTACTTC | CASSITTGTSGGAYEQYF
TRBJ2-1 | TRBV3-1 | . | TRBD2 | TGTGCCAGCAGCCAAGATCTAGCGGGGGGATTATGGAATGAGCAGTTCTTC | CASSQDLAGGLWNEQFF
TRBJ1-4 | TRBV28 | . | TRBD1 | TGTGCCAGCAGTCCTACAGGGGGAACAACTAATGAAAAACTGTTTTTT | CASSPTGGTTNEKLFF
TRBJ1-6 | TRBV7-2 | . | TRBD1 | TGTGCCAGCAGCTTATACGGGACAGGGGCGATTAATTCACCCCTCCACTTT | CASSLYGTGAINSPLHF
TRBJ2-1 | TRBV6-5 | . | TRBD2 | TGTGCCAGCAGCCGGCCTAGCGGTGAGCAGTTCTTC | CASSRPSGEQFF
TRBJ2-6 | TRBV28 | many | . | TGTGCCAGCAGTTCCGCAGTCGCTGGGGCCAACGTCCTGACTTTC | CASSSAVAGANVLTF
TRBJ2-7 | TRBV3-1 | . | TRBD2 | TGTGCCAGCAGCCAAGCCCAGACTAGCGGGGCCTACGAGCAGTACTTC | CASSQAQTSGAYEQYF
TRBJ1-4 | TRBV4-2 | . | TRBD1 | TGTGCCAGCAGCCAAGATCGGGGACAGGGGGCTGAAAAACTGTTTTTT | CASSQDRGQGAEKLFF
TRBJ1-6 | TRBV20-1 | . | . | TGCAGTGCTAGAGATATCCCTAATTCACCCCTCCACTTT | CSARDIPNSPLHF
TRBJ1-6 | TRBV7-8 | . | TRBD1 | TGTGCCAGCAGCCACGGAGCGGACAGGGGGCGGGAACCCCTCCACTTT | CASSHGADRGREPLHF
TRBJ2-7 | TRBV29-1 | few | . | TGCAGCGTATCAGACTACGAGCAGTACTTC | CSVSDYEQYF
TRBJ1-2 | TRBV20-1 | few | . | TGCAGTGCTAGAGATCATGGGACCGGAGGCGACGGCTACACCTTC | CSARDHGTGGDGYTF
TRBJ2-4 | TRBV6-5 | . | TRBD2 | TGTGCCAGCACTTCAGGAGCGGGGGGGCGGCTTATAGCCAAAAACATTCAGTACTTC | CASTSGAGGRLIAKNIQYF
TRBJ2-7 | TRBV6-5 | . | . | TGTGCCAGCAGTGGGGCTGAAACCTACGAGCAGTACTTC | CASSGAETYEQYF
TRBJ2-6 | TRBV3-1 | . | TRBD2 | TGTGCCAGCAGCCGCCCAGCGGGGGGTTACTCTGGGGCCAACGTCCTGACTTTC | CASSRPAGGYSGANVLTF